The entry that follows covers one T cell receptor (beta chain) sequence. Profiled with immunoSEQ multiplex PCR; TCRdb holds only in-frame clones, not every one. The repertoire has 100,000 to 150,000 clones, approximately 85% of them found once; the top ten carry about 1.5%. The data originate from a study of T cell responses to AZD1222 COVID-19 vaccine. Per germline, CDR1 MNHNY and CDR2 SVGAGI (reference sequence). The trim removed 7 bases at V and 4 bases at J, leaving 6 bases unmatched. This CDR3 is built from 13 residues. This sequence originates from an adult in good health. This sequence joins TRBV6-6 and TRBJ2-7; 8 nucleotides agree with TRBD1. The source was peripheral blood, collected on day 0 of AZD1222 vaccination. The CDR3 DNA is TGTGCCAGCACCCCGGGACAGGTGTACGAGCAGTACTTC. Amino acid sequence: CASTPGQVYEQYF.